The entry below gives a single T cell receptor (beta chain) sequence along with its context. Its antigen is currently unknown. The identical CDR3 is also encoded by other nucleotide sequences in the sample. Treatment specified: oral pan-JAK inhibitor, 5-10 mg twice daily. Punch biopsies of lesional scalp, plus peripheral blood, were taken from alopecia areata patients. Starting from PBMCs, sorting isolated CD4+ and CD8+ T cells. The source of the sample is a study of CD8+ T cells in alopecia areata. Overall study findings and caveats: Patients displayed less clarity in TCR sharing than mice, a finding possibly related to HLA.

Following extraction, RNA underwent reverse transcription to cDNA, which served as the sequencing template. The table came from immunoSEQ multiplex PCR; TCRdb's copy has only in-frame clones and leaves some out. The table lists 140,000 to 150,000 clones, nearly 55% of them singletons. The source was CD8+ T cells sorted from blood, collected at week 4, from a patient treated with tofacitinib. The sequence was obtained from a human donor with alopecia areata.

The CDR3 nucleotides are TGTGCCAGCAGCTCAGGGGGGAACACTGAAGCTTTCTTT. Protein: CASSSGGNTEAFF. This chain joins TRBV9 and TRBJ1-1, with TRBD1 matching over 7 bases. CDR1 and CDR2 from the germline V gene are SGDLS and YYNGEE. The CDR3 sequence is 13 residues long. With V trimmed by 4 bases and J by 1 base, 1 base remained unmatched.